Below are 27 T cell receptor beta chains sequenced from a single sample in a study of early T cells in non-severe SARS-CoV-2 infection (dated by TCRdb to about 2021). The method behind the library was 5' RACE. Sequencing was performed on a NextSeq 500. In TCRdb, the public reads were trimmed at Q25 with fastp and aligned with MiXCR, with productive beta chains retained. Here each entry gathers all rows of one CDR3 protein and keeps the most common genes and DNA. In all, the sample holds around 58,000 distinct CDR3 sequences, and about 7.7% of those were seen once. 8% to 11% of the sample lies in the top ten. This sample comprised whole blood, obtained at baseline. All receptors come from an adult who was a healthcare worker with PCR-confirmed SARS-CoV-2 infection or an uninfected control (not recorded which).

This clonotype was found many times. This sequence joins TRBV29-1 and TRBJ2-1, with no clear D. This CDR3 contains 16 residues. V lost 1 base and J lost 0, with 13 bases in between. Germline V gene lookup returns CDR1 SQVTM and CDR2 ANQGSEA. CDR3 nucleotide sequence: TGCAGCGTTGAAGGAAAGAGCGCCCGCTCCTACAATGAGCAGTTCTTC. Amino acid sequence: CSVEGKSARSYNEQFF.

The DNA of the CDR3 is TGTGCCAGCGGGGACAGAGAGGAGGGATACAATGAGCAGTTCTTC. Translation: CASGDREEGYNEQFF. V is TRBV12-3 or TRBV12-4 and J is TRBJ2-1; D is possibly TRBD1 (7 bases). CDR3 size: 15 residues. The V end was cut by 8 bases, the J end by 4 bases, with 18 bases between.

This chain connects TRBV10-3 to TRBJ2-3, with 9 bases aligning to TRBD2. The CDR3 is 14 residues long. Germline V gene lookup returns CDR1 ENHRY and CDR2 SYGVKD. The ends lost 10 bases at V and 5 bases at J; junction bases unmatched: 10. CDR3 DNA sequence: TGTGCCACCCGAGCGGGAGGAGATGGAGATACGCAGTATTTT. It translates to CATRAGGDGDTQYF.

This clonotype was recorded a few times. The chain has TRBV5-1 and TRBJ2-2; 12 bases are a match to TRBD2. Germline CDR1 is SGHRS and CDR2 is YFSETQ. The CDR3 length is 15 residues. The J segment lost 0 bases and the V segment lost 7 bases, leaving 1 base of the junction unmatched. The DNA for the CDR3 is TGCGCCAGCCTAGCGGGAGGGCCGAACACCGGGGAGCTGTTTTTT. It translates to CASLAGGPNTGELFF.

This clonotype was seen many times. The V call is TRBV20-1, the J call TRBJ1-2; no definite D call. Trimming removed 1 base at V and 3 bases at J, with 6 bases between. Per germline, CDR1 DFQATT and CDR2 SNEGSKA (reference sequence). This CDR3 spans 12 amino acids. CDR3 coding DNA: TGCAGTGCTAGAGGAATTGACTATGGCTACACCTTC. Its translation is CSARGIDYGYTF.

This clonotype was found a few times. The chain couples TRBV6-2 or TRBV6-3 to TRBJ2-5; D remains unclear. This CDR3 is 15 amino acids long. CDR1 is MNHEY, CDR2 SVGEGT, per germline. The V end lost 2 bases, the J end lost 5 bases, and 15 bases lay between the germline ends. CDR3 amino acids: CASSYNGPAVETQYF. CDR3 DNA sequence: TGTGCCAGCAGTTACAACGGGCCCGCGGTGGAGACCCAGTACTTC.

This clonotype has ten or more counts. The chain links TRBV7-9 to TRBJ2-1; a weak D match, TRBD2 (5 bases). This CDR3 comprises 15 residues. Germline loops: CDR1 SEHNR, CDR2 FQNEAQ (reference sequence). Trimming took off 5 bases at V and 0 bases at J, with 11 bases between the two ends. CDR3 bases: TGTGCCAGCAGCCGAGCGGATACCTCCTACAATGAGCAGTTCTTC. As protein: CASSRADTSYNEQFF.

V is TRBV11-2 and J is TRBJ2-1; 7 bases map to TRBD2. CDR1 SGHAT and CDR2 FQNNGV come from the germline V gene. V shed 4 bases and J 8 bases; nucleotides not matched to a gene: 11. The CDR3 covers 15 residues. DNA for the CDR3: TGTGCCAGCAGCTCGATCAGCGGGAAACGTTATGAGCAGTTCTTC. Residues: CASSSISGKRYEQFF.

This clonotype has ten or more counts. The V and J genes are TRBV24-1 and TRBJ2-2; perhaps TRBD2 as D (6 bases). Germline CDR1 reads KGHDR; CDR2 reads SFDVKD. The CDR3 has 15 amino acids. The ends were cut back, 2 bases at V and 7 bases at J, with 13 bases in the middle. The CDR3 DNA follows: TGTGCCACCAGTGATTCGGGGGATATCGGCGGGGAGCTGTTTTTT. Translation gives CATSDSGDIGGELFF.

Regarding this clonotype: The DNA is omitted, as the CDR3 cannot be located on it reliably, and the CDR3 follows TCRdb's listing. The chain is built from TRBV9 and TRBJ2-2. The CDR3 numbers 15 amino acids, ends counted. CDR1 and CDR2 (germline): SGDLS, YYNGEE. CDR3 amino acids: CASRSDSRTPGSCFF.

This chain links TRBV21-1 with TRBJ2-7; TRBD1 is the table's D call and was not checked against the DNA. TRBV21-1 has pseudogene status. The CDR3 contains 15 residues. The CDR3, as DNA: TGTGCCAGCAGCAAAGGACAGGACGCTATCCCCGAGCAGTACTTC. It yields the protein CASSKGQDAIPEQYF.

This chain uses TRBV6-5 with TRBJ2-7; possibly TRBD1 for D (6 bases). The length of the CDR3 is 13 residues. CDR1 is MNHEY, CDR2 SVGAGI, per germline. V gave up 6 bases and J gave up 3 bases, with 12 bases separating them. The CDR3, as DNA: TGTGCCAGCAGCCTTACAGGGATCTACGAGCAGTACTTC. As protein: CASSLTGIYEQYF.

CDR3 coding DNA: TGTGCCAGCAGTTTAGAGGGGGCGGCAGGAAACACCATATATTTT. Amino acids: CASSLEGAAGNTIYF. The chain recombines TRBV27 with TRBJ1-3, with 7 bases lining up with TRBD1. Germline trimming cut 2 bases from V and 4 bases from J; bases unmatched to any gene: 5. The CDR3 is 15 amino acids. Per germline, CDR1 MNHEY and CDR2 SMNVEV (reference sequence).

This chain joins TRBV7-9 and TRBJ1-2; D may be TRBD1 (6 bases). Germline assignment: CDR1 SEHNR and CDR2 FQNEAQ (reference sequence). The CDR3 is 13 amino acids. V lost 5 bases to trimming and J lost 4 bases, with 11 bases between them. The CDR3, as DNA: TGTGCCAGCAGCCGGGACACCACCTATGGCTACACCTTC. Translation gives CASSRDTTYGYTF.

This sequence joins TRBV5-1 and TRBJ2-7, with D perhaps matching TRBD1 (5 bases). Germline loops: CDR1 SGHRS, CDR2 YFSETQ. The V end lost 2 bases, the J end lost 6 bases, and 12 bases lay between the germline ends. This CDR3 has 13 residues. The CDR3 DNA follows: TGCGCCAGCAGCTTTCGGCAGGGTTCCGAGCAGTACTTC. Amino acid sequence: CASSFRQGSEQYF.

This clonotype was found many times. The chain recombines TRBV20-1 with TRBJ1-5, with D possibly matching TRBD1 (6 bases). The V end was cut by 2 bases, the J end by 0 bases, with 14 bases between. The CDR3 has 16 residues. Looked up from germline, CDR1 is DFQATT and CDR2 is SNEGSKA (reference sequence). CDR3 DNA: TGCAGTGCTAGACAACAGGGAGAATATAGCAATCAGCCCCAGCATTTT. It codes for CSARQQGEYSNQPQHF.

This clonotype was detected ten times or more. This chain joins TRBV12-3 or TRBV12-4 and TRBJ2-1; 12 positions agree with TRBD2. This CDR3 comprises 16 residues. V gave up 8 bases and J gave up 8 bases; unmatched junction bases: 13. The CDR3 DNA follows: TGTGCCAGCCGGGGGACTAGCGGGTCCCCCGGGGATGAGCAGTTCTTC. This codes for CASRGTSGSPGDEQFF.

This clonotype has ten or more counts. The rearrangement links TRBV7-9 to TRBJ2-1; possibly TRBD2 for D (6 bases). Germline V CDR1 and CDR2: SEHNR, FQNEAQ (reference sequence). The CDR3 length is 15 residues. Between the trimmed V and J ends, which lost 3 bases and 6 bases, there was a span of 15 bases. The CDR3 bases are TGTGCCAGCAGCTTGACTAGTCCCATAAGCAATGAGCAGTTCTTC. It translates to CASSLTSPISNEQFF.

The V and J genes are TRBV4-2 and TRBJ2-7; TRBD2 agrees at 13 bases. Trimming at V came to 0 bases and at J to 4 bases, leaving 6 bases not matched to a gene. This CDR3 has 17 residues. Per the germline V gene, CDR1 is LGHNA and CDR2 is YNFKEQ. CDR3 nucleotides: TGTGCCAGCAGCCAAGATCGGGGACTAGCGGGAAGGTACGAGCAGTACTTC. Translated: CASSQDRGLAGRYEQYF.

This clonotype has more than one count but fewer than ten. The chain employs TRBV7-2 and TRBJ2-5; D may be TRBD1 (6 bases). From germline, CDR1 is SGHTA and CDR2 FQGNSA. Between the trimmed V and J ends, which lost 5 bases and 4 bases, there was a span of 14 bases. There are 14 residues in the CDR3. The CDR3 loop is CASSQTGFLETQYF. The CDR3 DNA is TGTGCCAGCAGCCAAACAGGGTTTCTAGAGACCCAGTACTTC.

In its sample, this clonotype was seen many times. V and J are TRBV28 and TRBJ1-2; D gene unclear. There are 13 residues in the CDR3. V was shortened by 1 base and J by 1 base, with 4 bases between the two germline ends. Germline CDR1 reads MDHEN; CDR2 reads SYDVKM. The CDR3 DNA sequence: TGTGCCAGCAGTTTATCGCTTAACTATGGCTACACCTTC. Protein sequence: CASSLSLNYGYTF.

The J gene is TRBJ2-4, the V gene TRBV5-4; possible D gene TRBD2, 7 bases. Trimming pared 0 bases from V and 2 bases from J, leaving 21 bases between. This CDR3 contains 19 residues. CDR1 is SGHNT and CDR2 is YYREEE in the germline V gene (reference sequence). CDR3 DNA: TGTGCCAGCAGCTTGGTGGGGAGGGGACAAACGACCTCCAAAAACATTCAGTACTTC. Its protein product is CASSLVGRGQTTSKNIQYF.

V gene TRBV6-6 combines with J gene TRBJ1-1; no clear D gene. Per germline, CDR1 MNHNY and CDR2 SVGAGI (reference sequence). This CDR3 region has 15 residues. Trimming left V 6 bases short and J 0 bases short, with 14 bases between. CDR3 sequence: CASSSRGGLNTEAFF. The CDR3 nucleotides read TGTGCCAGCAGCTCCCGGGGAGGGCTGAACACTGAAGCTTTCTTT.

This clonotype appeared many times. The chain carries TRBV12-3 or TRBV12-4 and TRBJ1-6; D remains unclear. Trimming cost V 3 bases and J 7 bases, with 7 bases left between them. The CDR3 covers 13 residues. CDR3 residues: CASSFNSNSPLHF. The CDR3 DNA sequence: TGTGCCAGCAGTTTTAATAGCAATTCACCCCTCCACTTT.

This clonotype was picked up a small number of times. The V and J genes are TRBV5-1 and TRBJ1-1; D is possibly TRBD1 (5 bases). This CDR3 is built from 13 residues. Looked up from germline, CDR1 is SGHRS and CDR2 is YFSETQ. Between the trimmed V and J ends, which lost 3 bases and 4 bases, there was a span of 10 bases. CDR3 coding DNA: TGCGCCAGCAGCTCAGGACAACTCACTGAAGCTTTCTTT. Protein sequence: CASSSGQLTEAFF.

This chain connects TRBV11-2 to TRBJ2-4; no reliable D call. CDR1 and CDR2 (germline): SGHAT, FQNNGV. Trimming left V 3 bases short and J 5 bases short, with 11 bases between. The CDR3 sequence is 14 residues long. This chain's CDR3 is CASSFFASENIQYF. CDR3 coding DNA: TGTGCCAGCAGCTTTTTTGCGTCAGAAAACATTCAGTACTTC.

The chain carries TRBV12-3 or TRBV12-4 and TRBJ2-3; a weak D match, TRBD2 (6 bases). V gave up 9 bases and J gave up 0 bases, with 13 bases separating them. The CDR3 sequence is 14 residues long. The CDR3 loop is CASTPGLSTDTQYF. The DNA for the CDR3 is TGTGCCAGTACTCCGGGACTCAGCACAGATACGCAGTATTTT.